Listed below are T cell receptor beta chains from one sample, sequenced in a study of control samples from healthy donors and cancer patients. Libraries were prepared by immunoSEQ multiplex PCR; TCRdb keeps only in-frame clonotypes and omits some of them. Of 150,000 to 200,000 clones listed, nearly 90% were seen once; the top ten hold 1.4%. Sequencing was performed on blood. The receptors stem from a woman in her forties or fifties in good health. The CDR3 runs from the conserved cysteine through the conserved F or W. D genes are given only for firm matches. A clone size is listed for some rows: how often the clone was seen (once, few, many), or a class if it is expanded.

j_call,d_call,clone_size,v_call,cdr3_nt,cdr3_aa
TRBJ2-2,-,-,TRBV11-2,TGTGCCAGCAGCTTAGATAGAGCCGGGGAGCTGTTTTTT,CASSLDRAGELFF
TRBJ1-5,TRBD1,-,TRBV28,TGTGCCAGCAGACCGGAACAGGGGGCTATCAATCAGCCCCAGCATTTT,CASRPEQGAINQPQHF
TRBJ1-2,TRBD1,-,TRBV7-2,TGTGCCAGCAGCTTATACACAGGGGGCGACTATGGCTACACCTTC,CASSLYTGGDYGYTF
TRBJ2-7,-,-,TRBV28,TGTGCCAGCAGGGAACGGTACGAGCAGTACTTC,CASRERYEQYF
TRBJ1-3,-,-,TRBV18,TGTGCCAGCTCACCACCCGGATCGGGACTTCTCTCTGGAAACACCATATATTTT,CASSPPGSGLLSGNTIYF
TRBJ1-1,-,-,TRBV7-2,TGTGCCAGCAGCTCCGGTCCGACGGTGAACACTGAAGCTTTCTTT,CASSSGPTVNTEAFF
TRBJ2-5,-,-,TRBV6-5,TGTGCCAGCAGTTGGGTCAGGGCGACGAGGGAGACCCAGTACTTC,CASSWVRATRETQYF
TRBJ1-2,-,-,TRBV10-3,TGTGCCATCAGTGAGGGGGGGGCGGAGGGCTACACCTTC,CAISEGGAEGYTF
TRBJ2-7,-,-,TRBV5-1,TGCGCCAGCAGCTTGGATTCAAGATCGGGGACCCTACTCGACGAGCAGTACTTC,CASSLDSRSGTLLDEQYF
TRBJ2-2,-,-,TRBV30,TGTGCCTCCAGGGGTTATGCCGGGGAGCTGTTTTTT,CASRGYAGELFF
TRBJ2-7,-,-,TRBV28,TGTGCCAGCAGCAAGACTAGTTTGTACGAGCAGTACTTC,CASSKTSLYEQYF
TRBJ1-2,-,-,TRBV5-1,TGCGCCAGCAGCCCTCTGTTGGGATTTGACTATGGCTACACCTTC,CASSPLLGFDYGYTF
TRBJ2-2,TRBD1,-,TRBV24-1,TGTGCCACCAGTGATCTACAGGGGGCGCACGGGGAGCTGTTTTTT,CATSDLQGAHGELFF
TRBJ1-6,-,-,TRBV5-1,TGCGCCAGCAGCCCGGTTGGGGAACCAGGGACCCTCCACTTT,CASSPVGEPGTLHF
TRBJ2-4,-,-,TRBV6-6,TGTGCCGTAAGAATCGCGGGAGCCAAAAACATTCAGTACTTC,CAVRIAGAKNIQYF
TRBJ1-2,-,-,TRBV7-9,TGTGCCAGCAGCTTCAACGATGGCTACACCTTC,CASSFNDGYTF
TRBJ1-2,-,-,TRBV3-1/TRBV3-2,TGTGCCAGCAGCCAAGACCACAGTGGACACTATGGCTACACCTTC,CASSQDHSGHYGYTF
TRBJ2-1,TRBD2,-,TRBV7-8,TGTGCCAGCAGCACCACTCCGGGGGGGGCCTACAATGAGCAGTTCTTC,CASSTTPGGAYNEQFF
TRBJ1-1,-,-,TRBV5-1,TGCGCCAGCAGCCCTCCCGCGAAGGGGGCTGAAGCTTTCTTT,CASSPPAKGAEAFF
TRBJ2-7,-,-,TRBV12-5,TGTGCTAGTGGTTTGATGGCTAGCGCCTACGAGCAGTACTTC,CASGLMASAYEQYF
TRBJ2-1,TRBD2,-,TRBV11-3,TGTGCCAGCAGCCCTGGGGCGGGAGGGCCCAACAATGAGCAGTTCTTC,CASSPGAGGPNNEQFF
TRBJ2-7,-,-,TRBV5-6,TGTGCCAGCAGCTTCGGGGGCCACCTCAACGAGCAGTACTTC,CASSFGGHLNEQYF
TRBJ2-5,-,-,TRBV4-2,TGTGCCAGCAGCCAAGAGGTAGCCAGGGGCGAGCAGACCCAGTACTTC,CASSQEVARGEQTQYF
TRBJ1-2,-,few,TRBV11-2,TGTGCCAGCAGCCAGACACCTCTTAACTATGGCTACACCTTC,CASSQTPLNYGYTF
TRBJ1-2,-,-,TRBV4-3,TGCGCCAGCAGATGGGTCGAAGGCTATGGCTACACCTTC,CASRWVEGYGYTF